The clone carrying this T cell receptor (beta chain) was seen a few times. V shed 0 bases and J shed 4 bases, with 14 bases lying between them. This CDR3 is built from 15 residues. Germline CDR1 and CDR2: SGDLS and YYNGEE. A library of TCRbeta sequences, prepared with unique molecular identifiers, was generated. Each CDR3 protein is one row after TCRdb ran MiXCR on the PCR reads. The data show hundreds of thousands of distinct CDR3 sequences, with roughly 17% seen just once and under 1.2% held by the top ten. This entry is derived from a study of T-cell reconstitution after alpha-beta-depleted transplantation in children.

This chain joins TRBV9 and TRBJ2-7, with D perhaps TRBD2 (5 bases). The clonotype was recovered from a human donor who donated a stem cell graft to a child with acute myeloid leukemia. The starting material was PBMCs from the stem cell graft donor, obtained from the stem cell graft. The CDR3 is CASSVGQLSGYEQYF. CDR3 DNA: TGTGCCAGCAGCGTAGGTCAGCTCAGCGGATACGAGCAGTACTTC.